Listed below are T cell receptor beta chains from one sample, sequenced in a study of T cells after yellow fever vaccination. TCRdb processed the 5' RACE reads anew with MiXCR; each CDR3 protein has one entry. This sample has hundreds of thousands of distinct CDR3 sequences, with around 20% found just once. The specimen was PBMCs, collected before the yellow fever booster vaccination. The receptors were sampled from a young man who received the YFV17D yellow fever vaccine. Each CDR3 is given with its conserved first and last residue.

J: TRBJ1-5
V: TRBV12-3/TRBV12-4
CDR3: CASSSNQQPQHF

J: TRBJ2-5
V: TRBV29-1
CDR3: CSVEARLETQYF

J: TRBJ1-5
V: TRBV20-1
CDR3: CSASRQGNQPQHF

J: TRBJ1-3
V: TRBV5-1
CDR3: CASSLGDSRNTIYF

J: TRBJ2-2
V: TRBV6-2/TRBV6-3
CDR3: CASKIQNTGELFF

J: TRBJ2-7
V: TRBV7-9
CDR3: CASSLGRTGGEQYF

J: TRBJ2-1
V: TRBV7-6
CDR3: CASSHRGYNEQFF

J: TRBJ2-5
V: TRBV7-8
CDR3: CASSLAVARGIETQYF

J: TRBJ1-5
V: TRBV28
CDR3: CASSLFGWGQANQPQHF

J: TRBJ2-3
V: TRBV7-3
CDR3: CASSSGGPPDTQYF

J: TRBJ2-1
V: TRBV5-6
CDR3: CASSELAGAGSEQFF

J: TRBJ2-3
V: TRBV19
CDR3: CASSMREADTQYF

J: TRBJ2-3
V: TRBV5-1
CDR3: CASSLAGGGITDTQYF

J: TRBJ1-3
V: TRBV7-9
CDR3: CASSLALGGVGNTIYF